Below are 20 T cell receptor beta chains sequenced from a single sample in a study of blood T cell repertoires in COVID-19. The assay was immunoSEQ multiplex PCR, and TCRdb's table has in-frame clones only and misses some. This sample has 140,000 to 150,000 clones; 80% to 90% occur once, and the top ten carry 7% to 10%. The sequencing sample was made of peripheral blood. Every receptor here comes from a human donor with acute or convalescent COVID-19. The donor label of this sample is uncertain.

Written as DNA, the CDR3 is TGTGCCAGCAGCCCCCAGGTGGGAGATACGCAGTATTTT. This gives the protein CASSPQVGDTQYF. The chain couples TRBV9 to TRBJ2-3; no clear D gene. V lost 4 bases and J 5 bases, leaving 11 bases between the germline ends. The CDR3 covers 13 residues. Germline V gives CDR1 SGDLS, CDR2 YYNGEE.

A remark on this clone: This sample includes further DNA sequences coding for the same CDR3. The V call is TRBV5-1, the J call TRBJ1-2; TRBD1 matches 7 bases. With 0 bases clipped from V and 5 bases from J, the junction kept 4 bases outside the gene matches. The germline V gene has CDR1 SGHRS and CDR2 YFSETQ. The CDR3 spans 14 residues. In nucleotides, the CDR3 is TGCGCCAGCAGCTTGGGGGACAGTCTATATGGCTACACCTTC. This codes for CASSLGDSLYGYTF. Filled out from reference TRBV5-1 and TRBJ1-2, the complete variable domain reads KAGVTQTPRYLIKTRGQQVTLSCSPISGHRSVSWYQQTPGQGLQFLFEYFSETQRNKGNFPGRFSGRQFSNSRSEMNVSTLELGDSALYLCASSLGDSLYGYTFGSGTRLTVV.

This clone is a singleton in its sample. CDR3 residues: CASSYTGRGYTF. The DNA for the CDR3 is TGTGCCAGCAGTTACACAGGGAGAGGCTACACCTTC. The gene calls are TRBV12-3 or TRBV12-4 and TRBJ1-2; tentatively, D is TRBD1 (6 bases). The CDR3 has 12 residues. V lost 4 bases and J 8 bases, leaving 11 bases between the germline ends.

The chain carries TRBV9 and TRBJ1-1; no clear D gene. CDR3 size: 14 residues. V lost 0 bases and J lost 1, with 7 bases in between. Per the germline V gene, CDR1 is SGDLS and CDR2 is YYNGEE. The CDR3 spells CASSVAHRNTEAFF. CDR3 in DNA: TGTGCCAGCAGCGTAGCGCACAGGAACACTGAAGCTTTCTTT. Full variable domain (missing parts from reference TRBV9 and TRBJ1-1): DSGVTQTPKHLITATGQRVTLRCSPRSGDLSVYWYQQSLDQGLQFLIQYYNGEERAKGNILERFSAQQFPDLHSELNLSSLELGDSALYFCASSVAHRNTEAFFGQGTRLTVV.

CDR3 sequence reads: CASGGQSISGNTIYF. Here the CDR3 DNA reads TGTGCCAGCGGGGGACAGTCGATCTCTGGAAACACCATATATTTT. The gene calls are TRBV2 and TRBJ1-3, with 7 positions matching TRBD1. With V trimmed by 8 bases and J by 0 bases, 7 bases remained unmatched. Germline CDR1 and CDR2: SNHLY and FYNNEI. This CDR3 is 15 amino acids long.

The table lists this clone with a few counts. The chain couples TRBV2 to TRBJ1-2; 7 bases map to TRBD1. The CDR3 is made up of 13 amino acids. V dropped 7 bases and J dropped 7; count of bases not matched to a gene: 9. The germline V gene has CDR1 SNHLY and CDR2 FYNNEI. The CDR3 reads CASKGTVGSGYTF. The CDR3 DNA follows: TGTGCCAGCAAGGGGACAGTCGGGAGTGGCTACACCTTC. Complete variable domain (other parts from reference TRBV2 and TRBJ1-2): EPEVTQTPSHQVTQMGQEVILRCVPISNHLYFYWYRQILGQKVEFLVSFYNNEISEKSEIFDDQFSVERPDGSNFTLKIRSTKLEDSAMYFCASKGTVGSGYTFGSGTRLTVV.

This chain links TRBV30 with TRBJ1-3; D is uncertain. Germline V lookup: CDR1 GTSNPN, CDR2 SVGIG (reference sequence). V lost 3 bases and J 5 bases, leaving 14 bases between the germline ends. This CDR3 contains 14 residues. CDR3 DNA sequence: TGTGCCTGGAGGGTGAATTCGGTCAGAAACACCATATATTTT. Protein: CAWRVNSVRNTIYF.

This clone was detected many times. The chain joins TRBV7-9 to TRBJ2-2; 13 bases align to TRBD2. The CDR3 is 18 amino acids. Germline loops: CDR1 SEHNR, CDR2 FQNEAQ (reference sequence). V trimming: 3 bases; J trimming: 6 bases; junction bases outside the gene matches: 10. The CDR3 spells CASSFGLAGVVVSGELFF. The CDR3 DNA reads as TGTGCCAGCAGCTTTGGACTAGCGGGGGTTGTAGTCTCCGGGGAGCTGTTTTTT.

This chain uses TRBV5-4 with TRBJ1-6, with D maybe TRBD1 (5 bases). CDR1 and CDR2 (germline): SGHNT, YYREEE (reference sequence). V was pared by 5 bases and J by 5 bases, with 11 bases between. CDR3 length: 14 amino acids. CDR3 region: CASSLQGNNSPLHF. CDR3 bases: TGTGCCAGCAGTCTCCAGGGAAATAATTCACCCCTCCACTTT. The complete variable domain, with remaining parts taken from reference TRBV5-4 and TRBJ1-6, reads ETGVTQSPTHLIKTRGQQVTLRCSSQSGHNTVSWYQQALGQGPQFIFQYYREEENGRGNFPPRFSGLQFPNYSSELNVNALELDDSALYLCASSLQGNNSPLHFGNGTRLTVT.

The V and J genes are TRBV30 and TRBJ2-1; 10 bases are shared with TRBD2. V gave up 2 bases and J gave up 7 bases; unmatched junction bases: 11. Germline CDR1 is GTSNPN and CDR2 is SVGIG (reference sequence). This CDR3 is built from 16 residues. The CDR3 here is CAWSRGSGGLANEQFF. In DNA form, the CDR3 reads TGTGCCTGGAGTCGGGGTAGCGGGGGGTTAGCGAATGAGCAGTTCTTC.

In regard to this clone: The same CDR3 arises from other DNA sequences in this sample as well. V gene TRBV12-3 or TRBV12-4 combines with J gene TRBJ2-7; perhaps TRBD1 as D (6 bases). This CDR3 is built from 13 residues. V lost 7 bases and J 0 bases, leaving 10 bases between the germline ends. The CDR3 sequence: CASTQGSSYEQYF. DNA of the CDR3: TGTGCCAGCACCCAGGGGTCCTCCTACGAGCAGTACTTC.

V gene TRBV3-1 (or the pseudogene TRBV3-2) combines with J gene TRBJ1-3, with a weak D call TRBD1 (5 bases). V shed 3 bases and J shed 5 bases, with 14 bases lying between them. The CDR3 is 15 amino acids. Germline CDR1 reads LGHDT; CDR2 reads YNNKEL (reference sequence). CDR3 sequence: CASSQLTGARNTIYF. The CDR3 DNA sequence: TGTGCCAGCAGCCAGCTTACAGGAGCCCGAAACACCATATATTTT.

This clone was detected once. The genes are TRBV30 and TRBJ1-5; TRBD1 agrees at 7 bases. Germline V gene data show CDR1 as GTSNPN and CDR2 as SVGIG (reference sequence). This CDR3 has 15 residues. After removal of 1 base from V and 1 base from J, the junction contained 4 bases not matched to a gene. In DNA, the CDR3 is TGTGCCTGGAGTGAGCAGGGGGTGAGCAATCAGCCCCAGCATTTT. Protein product: CAWSEQGVSNQPQHF.

This clone was counted only a few times. The genes are TRBV15 and TRBJ1-5, with TRBD1 as a possible D gene (6 bases). Germline assignment: CDR1 LNHNV and CDR2 YYDKDF (reference sequence). The germline V and J ends were trimmed by 3 bases and 0 bases, with 18 bases remaining between them. The CDR3 loop spans 18 amino acids. CDR3 sequence: CATSRMNYTGHSNQPQHF. CDR3 nucleotides: TGTGCCACCAGCAGGATGAACTATACAGGGCATAGCAATCAGCCCCAGCATTTT.

V gene TRBV5-1 combines with J gene TRBJ1-1; TRBD1 matches 7 bases. CDR3 size: 14 residues. Germline CDR1 and CDR2: SGHRS and YFSETQ. V was pared by 4 bases and J by 1 base, with 4 bases of the junction left unmatched. The CDR3 DNA sequence: TGCGCCAGCAGCCGCGAGGGGGCGAACACTGAAGCTTTCTTT. Amino acid sequence: CASSREGANTEAFF.

V gene TRBV30 combines with J gene TRBJ2-1; 10 bases fit TRBD1. The CDR3 consists of 21 residues. Germline values: CDR1 GTSNPN, CDR2 SVGIG (reference sequence). Trimming removed 5 bases from V and 4 bases from J; junction bases left unmatched: 26. The CDR3 nucleotides are TGTGCCTGGGGACCGACAGGGGGCGACCATTTGGGGGGGCCCCATTACAATGAGCAGTTCTTC. Translating it yields CAWGPTGGDHLGGPHYNEQFF. Full variable domain (rest looked up from reference TRBV30 and TRBJ2-1): SQTIHQWPATLVQPVGSPLSLECTVEGTSNPNLYWYRQAAGRGLQLLFYSVGIGQISSEVPQNLSASRPQDRQFILSSKKLLLSDSGFYLCAWGPTGGDHLGGPHYNEQFFGPGTRLTVL.

This clone was seen more than once but under ten times. The CDR3: CASSLHGQGIQDSPLHF. In DNA form, the CDR3 reads TGTGCCAGCAGTTTGCACGGACAGGGGATTCAAGATTCACCCCTCCACTTT. The V and J genes are TRBV27 and TRBJ1-6; 9 bases align to TRBD1. Germline values: CDR1 MNHEY, CDR2 SMNVEV (reference sequence). The CDR3 runs to 17 residues. Germline trimming cut 3 bases from V and 8 bases from J; bases unmatched to any gene: 11.

The V call is TRBV5-1, the J call TRBJ1-2, with 7 nucleotides matching TRBD1. This CDR3 is 16 amino acids long. V lost 0 bases, J lost 7 bases, and 12 bases stayed unmatched. Germline lookup yields CDR1 SGHRS and CDR2 YFSETQ. The CDR3 nucleotides read TGCGCCAGCAGCTTGGAAGGGGGCCCAGCAAATGTTGGCTACACCTTC. Amino acids: CASSLEGGPANVGYTF.

In its sample, this clone was seen a few times. The rearrangement uses TRBV5-6 and TRBJ1-4, with 11 positions matching TRBD1. This CDR3 has 17 amino acids. V was clipped by 1 base and J by 0 bases; unmatched bases: 2. CDR1 and CDR2 from the germline V gene are SGHDT and YYEEEE. Here the CDR3 reads CASSLTGQGATNEKLFF. In DNA, the CDR3 is TGTGCCAGCAGCTTGACGGGACAGGGGGCAACTAATGAAAAACTGTTTTTT.

The rearrangement links TRBV9 to TRBJ2-2; D is possibly TRBD2 (5 bases). CDR1 is SGDLS, CDR2 YYNGEE, per germline. The V end lost 1 base, the J end lost 6 bases, and 13 bases lay between the germline ends. The CDR3 consists of 15 residues. The CDR3 DNA reads as TGTGCCAGCAGCGTAAGGGCAGTCGGGGCCGGGGAGCTGTTTTTT. Translated, it gives CASSVRAVGAGELFF. The full variable domain, rest sourced from reference TRBV9 and TRBJ2-2, is DSGVTQTPKHLITATGQRVTLRCSPRSGDLSVYWYQQSLDQGLQFLIQYYNGEERAKGNILERFSAQQFPDLHSELNLSSLELGDSALYFCASSVRAVGAGELFFGEGSRLTVL.